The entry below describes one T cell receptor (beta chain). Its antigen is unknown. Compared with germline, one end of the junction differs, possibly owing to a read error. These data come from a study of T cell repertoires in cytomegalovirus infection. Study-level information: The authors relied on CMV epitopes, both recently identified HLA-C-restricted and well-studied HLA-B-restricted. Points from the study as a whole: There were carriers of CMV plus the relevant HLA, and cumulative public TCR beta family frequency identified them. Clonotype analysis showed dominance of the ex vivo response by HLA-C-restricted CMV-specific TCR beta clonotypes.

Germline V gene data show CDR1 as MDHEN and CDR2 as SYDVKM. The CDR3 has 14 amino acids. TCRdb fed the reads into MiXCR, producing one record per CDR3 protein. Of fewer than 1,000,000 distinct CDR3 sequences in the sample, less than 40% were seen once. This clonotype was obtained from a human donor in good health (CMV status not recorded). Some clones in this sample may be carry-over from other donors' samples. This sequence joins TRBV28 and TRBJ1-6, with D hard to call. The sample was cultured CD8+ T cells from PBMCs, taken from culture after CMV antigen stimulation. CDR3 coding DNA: TGTGTCAGCAGCCAGGACGGAAAGAATTCACCCCTCCACTTT. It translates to CVSSQDGKNSPLHF.